The entry below gives a single T cell receptor beta chain sequence along with its context. No antigen is known for it. Base qualities are missing; no much larger clone stands one base away. The data were taken from a study of blood T cell repertoires in COVID-19 (dated by TCRdb to about 2020). Some background on the complete study: Samples covering the acute and convalescent phases of COVID-19 were provided by collaborators in the United States, Italy and Spain. The prospective study material was composed of cDNA or gDNA derived from T cells, B-cell-depleted T cells, or PBMCs. Subjects who had been exposed to COVID-19, were actively infected with it, or had recovered from it provided the deeply sampled blood TCRbeta repertoires that made up the dataset. The repertoires were released in a freely available public database intended as a resource for research on the immune response to SARS-CoV-2. Samples were obtained from the ongoing ImmuneRACE study (first 160 participants) and from 1,000 to 1,500 subjects provided by 6 global collaborators. A de-identified subject ID, COVID-19 status, age in years and sex were almost always included in the sample metadata. HLA class I and class II types, where available, came from metadata supplied by the sample provider rather than from assay-based typing. Study-wide findings and limitations: The quantity of clinical and demographic metadata differed by source and by participant and was supplied without curation.

TCRbeta CDR3 regions were amplified from genomic DNA by means of the immunoSEQ Assay, a bias-controlled multiplex PCR. In the paper's pipeline: Nucleated cell counts per sample were estimated from amplification of reference gene primers within the assay. To quantify the absolute abundance of each unique TCRbeta CDR3 rearrangement, sequence reads were collapsed and filtered. For each sample, productive Simpson clonality was calculated by taking the square root of Simpson's diversity index across productive rearrangements. What TCRdb holds here is the immuneACCESS table cut down to in-frame rearrangements. Part of the clones is not present; checked against another copy, under half of the missing clones reflect an unresolved V gene, and the others are unexplained. V and J calls and clone size are copied from that table; D and trimming were computed from the DNA. For this sample the table gives around 300,000 clones, of which approximately 91% were detected only once. The ten biggest clones cover approximately 2% of the sample.

Each collaborating institution followed its own protocols to collect whole blood in K2EDTA tubes. Collaborator samples were shipped for TCRbeta analysis as frozen whole blood, isolated PBMCs, or DNA extracted from either sample type. The receptor was derived from a man aged 50-60 years with acute or convalescent COVID-19. What was sequenced was peripheral blood.

The CDR3 protein sequence reads: CASSRPDSRTGELFF. The bases read TGCGCCAGCAGCCGCCCCGACTCCCGCACCGGGGAGCTGTTTTTT. The sequence joins TRBV4-1 to TRBJ2-2; the D gene is unclear. Cut back by 4 bases and 4 bases, the V and J ends lie 13 bases apart. The CDR3 spans 15 residues, from the cysteine through the phenylalanine. The retained sequence is limited to the CDR3, 45 bases, with the frame set at the first base. The germline V gene provides CDR1 MGHRA and CDR2 YSYEKL.